The 30 T cell receptor beta chains presented below share a single source sample, sequenced in a study of T cell clonotyping in hematopoietic cell transplantation. Generated by immunoSEQ multiplex PCR, the TCRdb table keeps only in-frame clones and is missing some. The table records around 21,000 clones, about 80% of them present only once. The time point is: recipient sample about 28 days before transplant, after cytoreduction. The sequences come from peripheral blood mononuclear cells, collected before stem cell transplant. The origin of the receptors is a man in his 60s with acute myeloid leukemia. Some clones in this sample may be carry-over from other donors' samples.

The CDR3 sequence: CASSLNHPRGAESYEQYF. CDR3 DNA sequence: TGTGCCAGTAGTCTCAACCACCCCCGGGGGGCGGAATCCTACGAGCAGTACTTC. The chain couples TRBV19 to TRBJ2-7; weak D call: TRBD2 (7 bases). V lost 5 bases and J 1 base, leaving 24 bases between the germline ends. In germline, CDR1 is LNHDA, CDR2 SQIVND (reference sequence). The CDR3 sequence is 18 residues long.

The chain is built from TRBV7-2 and TRBJ2-2, with D uncertain. Per the germline V gene, CDR1 is SGHTA and CDR2 is FQGNSA. Trimming took 5 bases from V and 7 from J, leaving 8 bases between them. The CDR3 length is 12 residues. This CDR3 reads CASSPTNGELFF. CDR3 nucleotides: TGTGCCAGCAGCCCTACGAACGGGGAGCTGTTTTTT. Combining the CDR3 with reference TRBV7-2 and TRBJ2-2 gives the whole variable domain GAGVSQSPSNKVTEKGKDVELRCDPISGHTALYWYRQSLGQGLEFLIYFQGNSAPDKSGLPSDRFSAERTGGSVSTLTIQRTQQEDSAVYLCASSPTNGELFFGEGSRLTVL.

This sequence joins TRBV5-6 and TRBJ2-3; no firm D call. V was pared by 4 bases and J by 0 bases, with 6 bases between. Germline lookup yields CDR1 SGHDT and CDR2 YYEEEE. This CDR3 has 13 residues. CDR3 bases: TGTGCCAGCAGCGAGGACAGCACAGATACGCAGTATTTT. It encodes CASSEDSTDTQYF.

The rearrangement uses TRBV7-2 and TRBJ2-3; TRBD1 matches at 7 bases. V lost 5 bases to trimming and J lost 0 bases; unmatched junction nucleotides: 11. The V gene's germline CDR1 is SGHTA and CDR2 FQGNSA. The length of the CDR3 is 17 residues. The CDR3 protein is CASSPPGTDTSTDTQYF. The CDR3 DNA reads as TGTGCCAGCAGCCCACCCGGGACAGACACTAGCACAGATACGCAGTATTTT.

The V gene is TRBV5-6, the J gene TRBJ1-2; D might be TRBD1 (5 bases). Germline V lookup: CDR1 SGHDT, CDR2 YYEEEE. Trimming took off 7 bases at V and 4 bases at J, with 11 bases between the two ends. The length of the CDR3 is 12 residues. As DNA, the CDR3 is TGTGCCAGCCGTCCGGGACGCTATGGCTACACCTTC. It yields the protein CASRPGRYGYTF. Drawing the rest from reference TRBV5-6 and TRBJ1-2, the complete variable domain is DAGVTQSPTHLIKTRGQQVTLRCSPKSGHDTVSWYQQALGQGPQFIFQYYEEEERQRGNFPDRFSGHQFPNYSSELNVNALLLGDSALYLCASRPGRYGYTFGSGTRLTVV.

V usage is TRBV6-5 and J usage is TRBJ2-7; D unclear. The CDR3 runs 11 residues. V gave up 5 bases and J gave up 6 bases, with 8 bases separating them. CDR1 is MNHEY, CDR2 SVGAGI, per germline. The CDR3 loop reads CASSTRFEQYF. The CDR3 bases are TGTGCCAGCAGTACCCGTTTCGAGCAGTACTTC.

The V and J genes are TRBV6-5 and TRBJ2-5; possible D gene TRBD2, 6 bases. CDR3 size: 13 residues. V lost 4 bases to trimming and J lost 0 bases, with 6 bases between them. CDR1 and CDR2 from the germline V gene are MNHEY and SVGAGI. CDR3 protein: CASSWDYQETQYF. The DNA of the CDR3 is TGTGCCAGCAGTTGGGACTACCAAGAGACCCAGTACTTC.

This clone has only a few counts. The CDR3 spells CASSYSMANTEAFF. The CDR3 region has the DNA TGTGCCAGCAGTTACTCGATGGCAAACACTGAAGCTTTCTTT. This chain uses TRBV6-5 with TRBJ1-1; D remains ambiguous. The CDR3 is made up of 14 amino acids. CDR1 is MNHEY, CDR2 SVGAGI, per germline. Trimming removed 0 bases from V and 2 bases from J, with 7 bases in between.

The J gene is TRBJ2-2, the V gene TRBV14; the D gene is possibly TRBD2 (6 bases). V was clipped by 1 base and J by 0 bases, with 15 bases between them. The CDR3 totals 18 residues. CDR1 is SGHDN and CDR2 is FVKESK in the germline V gene. The CDR3 protein is CASSQVGGRGPNTGELFF. CDR3 DNA sequence: TGTGCCAGCAGCCAAGTGGGGGGACGCGGACCGAACACCGGGGAGCTGTTTTTT.

This rearrangement joins TRBV4-3 to TRBJ2-7, with 7 nucleotides matching TRBD1. V was pared by 4 bases and J by 10 bases, with 13 bases of the junction left unmatched. The CDR3 is 14 residues long. The germline gives CDR1 LGHNA, CDR2 YSLEER. In nucleotides, the CDR3 is TGCGCCAGCAGCCCCCGGACAGGAGAGGCTCGACAGTACTTC. Translating gives CASSPRTGEARQYF.

The chain recombines TRBV5-4 with TRBJ1-4; 7 bases are shared with TRBD1. The CDR3 extends over 15 amino acids. Trimming at V came to 4 bases and at J to 7 bases, leaving 10 bases not matched to a gene. Germline-derived CDR1 and CDR2 are SGHNT and YYREEE (reference sequence). CDR3 amino acids: CASSLPAGGSEKLFF. The CDR3 region has the DNA TGTGCCAGCAGCCTACCCGCAGGGGGAAGTGAAAAACTGTTTTTT.

CDR3 coding DNA: TGCGCCAGCAGCTTGCAAGGCGGCTCCTACGAGCAGTACTTC. This gives the protein CASSLQGGSYEQYF. This chain uses TRBV5-1 with TRBJ2-7; D call uncertain. Germline lookup yields CDR1 SGHRS and CDR2 YFSETQ. V was shortened by 1 base and J by 0 bases, with 8 bases between the two germline ends. This CDR3 has 14 amino acids.

This clone was counted a few times. The chain has TRBV28 and TRBJ2-7, with TRBD2 identical over 7 bases. CDR3 length equals 16 residues. The V gene end was trimmed by 6 bases and the J gene end by 2 bases; junction bases not matched to a gene: 13. CDR1 and CDR2 (germline): MDHEN, SYDVKM. The CDR3 protein is CASSPRGGSTAYEQYF. The CDR3 DNA reads as TGTGCCAGCAGCCCAAGGGGAGGGAGTACTGCCTACGAGCAGTACTTC.

This chain connects TRBV28 to TRBJ1-5; 8 nucleotides align to TRBD1. The germline V gene has CDR1 MDHEN and CDR2 SYDVKM. The ends lost 5 bases at V and 2 bases at J; junction bases unmatched: 2. This CDR3 region has 14 residues. CDR3 residues: CASSAGGGNQPQHF. CDR3 nucleotides: TGTGCCAGCAGTGCAGGGGGCGGCAATCAGCCCCAGCATTTT.

This clone was observed once. The V and J genes are TRBV30 and TRBJ1-4; TRBD1 might be the D (5 bases). The CDR3 has 15 amino acids. In germline, CDR1 is GTSNPN, CDR2 SVGIG (reference sequence). The V gene lost 2 bases and the J gene lost 0 bases, with 10 bases spanning the gap. This CDR3 reads CAWSTGASTNEKLFF. The CDR3 bases are TGTGCCTGGAGTACAGGAGCCTCAACTAATGAAAAACTGTTTTTT.

The genes are TRBV5-1 and TRBJ2-5; TRBD1 aligns across 9 bases. With V trimmed by 4 bases and J by 4 bases, 11 bases remained unmatched. The CDR3 spans 16 residues. Germline V CDR1 and CDR2: SGHRS, YFSETQ. The CDR3 nucleotides read TGCGCCAGCAGCGAGGACAGGGGAATTGACGCAGAGACCCAGTACTTC. This sequence encodes CASSEDRGIDAETQYF.

This clone was counted a single time. The chain couples TRBV29-1 to TRBJ1-3; no clear D gene. Per the germline V gene, CDR1 is SQVTM and CDR2 is ANQGSEA. CDR3 length: 14 residues. The CDR3 sequence is CATTGGLAGNTIYF. The CDR3 DNA reads as TGCGCCACAACCGGAGGGTTAGCTGGAAACACCATATATTTT.

This chain joins TRBV30 and TRBJ1-2, with D possibly TRBD1 on 6 matching bases. Germline assignment: CDR1 GTSNPN and CDR2 SVGIG (reference sequence). Trimming took off 2 bases at V and 5 bases at J, with 12 bases between the two ends. There are 13 residues in the CDR3. The CDR3 nucleotides read TGTGCCTGGAGTAGAGACAGGCCGTATGGCTACACCTTC. Protein: CAWSRDRPYGYTF.

This chain uses TRBV7-3 with TRBJ2-2; 9 bases line up with TRBD1. From germline, CDR1 is SGHTA and CDR2 FQGTGA. Germline trimming cut 5 bases from V and 3 bases from J; bases unmatched to any gene: 4. The CDR3 runs to 15 residues. The CDR3 reads CASSPRQGDTGELFF. The DNA for the CDR3 is TGTGCCAGCAGCCCTAGACAGGGGGACACCGGGGAGCTGTTTTTT.

V is TRBV5-4 and J is TRBJ1-1, with D uncertain. Per the germline V gene, CDR1 is SGHNT and CDR2 is YYREEE (reference sequence). Trimming left V 4 bases short and J 1 base short, with 14 bases between. This CDR3 comprises 15 residues. The CDR3 DNA follows: TGTGCCAGCAGCATCCTCTCAAGACCGAACACTGAAGCTTTCTTT. Amino acids: CASSILSRPNTEAFF.

V usage is TRBV9 and J usage is TRBJ1-4; 8 bases are a match to TRBD1. The CDR3 loop spans 17 amino acids. CDR1 is SGDLS and CDR2 is YYNGEE in the germline V gene. V lost 0 bases to trimming and J lost 10 bases; unmatched junction nucleotides: 14. The CDR3 DNA sequence: TGTGCCAGCAGCGTAGCCCCCCTCGGACAGGGAGCAGGAAAACTGTTTTTT. Encoded protein: CASSVAPLGQGAGKLFF.

The CDR3 region is CAWSKGASVKAFF. The CDR3 DNA follows: TGTGCCTGGAGCAAGGGGGCGAGTGTGAAGGCTTTCTTT. The V gene is TRBV30, the J gene TRBJ1-1, with 7 bases matching TRBD1. J gave up 11 bases and V 3 bases, and 12 bases lay outside the gene matches. Germline CDR1 is GTSNPN and CDR2 is SVGIG (reference sequence). This CDR3 contains 13 residues. Variable domain in full (rest from reference TRBV30 and TRBJ1-1): SQTIHQWPATLVQPVGSPLSLECTVEGTSNPNLYWYRQAAGRGLQLLFYSVGIGQISSEVPQNLSASRPQDRQFILSSKKLLLSDSGFYLCAWSKGASVKAFFGQGTRLTVV.

This clone has just a few counts. The V call is TRBV29-1, the J call TRBJ2-6, with D possibly being TRBD2 (5 bases). V was cut by 7 bases and J by 0 bases, with 13 bases left in between. CDR3 length equals 15 residues. The V gene's germline CDR1 is SQVTM and CDR2 ANQGSEA. The CDR3 DNA reads as TGCAGCGCGATGAGACTATCCTCTGGGGCCAACGTCCTGACTTTC. It is translated as CSAMRLSSGANVLTF.

The rearrangement links TRBV7-2 to TRBJ1-6; perhaps TRBD1 as D (6 bases). The germline V gene has CDR1 SGHTA and CDR2 FQGNSA. The V and J ends lost 2 bases and 9 bases respectively, with 17 bases between them. The CDR3 length is 16 residues. The CDR3 protein is CASSLQGRLGGSPLHF. CDR3 DNA: TGTGCCAGCAGCTTACAGGGGAGGCTAGGGGGTTCACCCCTCCACTTT.

Here the CDR3 DNA reads TGTGCCAGCAGCTCCTCTGGCCTCGGAGAGGGGCAAGGCCTTTACGAGCAGTACTTC. Translation: CASSSSGLGEGQGLYEQYF. The rearrangement joins TRBV7-6 to TRBJ2-7, with D perhaps being TRBD1 or TRBD2 (5 bases each). Trimming removed 4 bases at V and 4 bases at J, with 29 bases between. Germline V gene data show CDR1 as SGHVS and CDR2 as FNYEAQ. The CDR3 extends over 19 amino acids.

The genes are TRBV2 and TRBJ2-7; 10 bases fit TRBD1. The CDR3 is 14 amino acids. V shed 4 bases and J 1 base; nucleotides not matched to a gene: 1. The germline V gene has CDR1 SNHLY and CDR2 FYNNEI. CDR3 region: CASSGQGASYEQYF. CDR3 coding DNA: TGTGCCAGCAGTGGACAGGGGGCTTCCTACGAGCAGTACTTC.

The chain recombines TRBV5-1 with TRBJ2-2, with D perhaps being TRBD1 or TRBD2 (5 bases each). Trimming pared 3 bases from V and 3 bases from J, leaving 12 bases between. The CDR3 runs 15 residues. The germline CDR1 and CDR2 sequences are SGHRS and YFSETQ. CDR3 sequence reads: CASSYGGMDTGELFF. CDR3 DNA sequence: TGCGCCAGCAGCTATGGGGGAATGGACACCGGGGAGCTGTTTTTT.

This clone appeared a single time. V and J are TRBV7-9 and TRBJ2-3, with 10 nucleotides matching TRBD2. This CDR3 comprises 14 residues. The V and J ends lost 3 bases and 4 bases, in that order; junction bases with no gene match: 1. Per germline, CDR1 SEHNR and CDR2 FQNEAQ (reference sequence). CDR3 sequence reads: CASSFSGGADTQYF. The CDR3 DNA reads as TGTGCCAGCAGCTTCAGCGGGGGGGCAGATACGCAGTATTTT.

V gene TRBV5-4 combines with J gene TRBJ1-1, with 10 bases fitting TRBD1. The V and J ends lost 5 bases and 7 bases, in that order; junction bases with no gene match: 8. Looked up from germline, CDR1 is SGHNT and CDR2 is YYREEE (reference sequence). CDR3 length equals 14 residues. CDR3 sequence (DNA): TGTGCCAGCAGAGGGGACAGGGGAAGGGTTGAAGCTTTCTTT. It is translated as CASRGDRGRVEAFF.

This clone was seen a handful of times. J is TRBJ1-6 and V is TRBV11-3; D is uncertain. The CDR3 covers 15 residues. Trimming removed 1 base from V and 7 bases from J, with 11 bases in between. Germline V gives CDR1 SGHNT, CDR2 YENEEA. CDR3 coding DNA: TGTGCCAGCAGCTTAGTGTCCAACGGGAATTCACCCCTCCACTTT. This codes for CASSLVSNGNSPLHF.